This passage covers 26 T cell receptor beta chains from one sample sequenced in a study of vaccination and CD4 T cells after COVID-19 (dated by TCRdb to 2022 to 2024). The treatment or condition label corresponds to: roughly 10-day PBMC culture with coronavirus spike peptide pools or control peptides (ViraFEST assay). Library method: PCR. Sequenced on an Illumina iSeq 100. DNA from cultured CD4+ T cells underwent TCR sequencing with the Oncomine TCR Beta short-read assay at the Johns Hopkins FTIC core. Using fastp at Q25 and MiXCR, TCRdb reprocessed the public reads and kept productive beta chains. Rows with a matching CDR3 protein are joined into one entry that keeps the most common DNA and genes. This sample is represented by 15,000 to 20,000 distinct CDR3 sequences; approximately 35% of them were singletons. The ten largest account for roughly 25% of the sample. Their specific antigens are unknown.

The sequences come from CD4+ T cells from blood, cultured in vitro, collected before SARS-CoV-2 vaccination. The receptors originated from a human donor who received a COVID-19 vaccine.

This clonotype was detected only a few times. The chain links TRBV20-1 to TRBJ1-6; D gene ambiguous. V lost 6 bases and J lost 7, with 19 bases in between. CDR1 is DFQATT and CDR2 is SNEGSKA in the germline V gene (reference sequence). This CDR3 spans 15 amino acids. CDR3 DNA: TGCAGTGCCGCGGACTTGTGGGGTGAAAATTCACCCCTCCACTTT. Protein product: CSAADLWGENSPLHF.

V gene TRBV12-3 or TRBV12-4 combines with J gene TRBJ2-5; 8 bases agree with TRBD2. The CDR3 is made up of 16 amino acids. Trimming cost V 1 base and J 6 bases; bases outside gene matches: 10. CDR3: CASSLGRAGEFQTQYF. The DNA for the CDR3 is TGTGCCAGCAGTTTAGGAAGAGCGGGGGAGTTTCAGACCCAGTACTTC.

This clonotype was recorded a few times. The rearrangement uses TRBV28 and TRBJ2-7; D unresolved. There are 11 residues in the CDR3. Trimming cost V 7 bases and J 1 base, with 5 bases left between them. Germline CDR1 and CDR2: MDHEN and SYDVKM. As DNA, the CDR3 is TGTGCCAGCACCGGGTCCTACGAGCAGTACTTC. As protein: CASTGSYEQYF.

The chain combines TRBV19 with TRBJ2-6, with D possibly being TRBD1 (6 bases). The V gene's germline CDR1 is LNHDA and CDR2 SQIVND (reference sequence). The CDR3 sequence is 17 residues long. V was trimmed by 4 bases and J by 0 bases, leaving 13 bases between them. The CDR3 bases are TGTGCCAGTAGTAGGTACAGGGATGCCTCTGGGGCCAACGTCCTGACTTTC. It specifies CASSRYRDASGANVLTF.

There are a few counts of this clonotype. The chain employs TRBV7-7 and TRBJ1-1, with D unclear. The CDR3 sequence is 16 residues long. The germline V gene has CDR1 SSHAT and CDR2 FNYEAQ (reference sequence). The V gene lost 5 bases and the J gene lost 1 base, with 17 bases spanning the gap. In DNA form, the CDR3 reads TGTGCCAGCAGCCCCTTCACCCGTACAACGAACACTGAAGCTTTCTTT. Translation gives CASSPFTRTTNTEAFF.

CDR3 region: CASSYFGAVSYEQYF. The CDR3 DNA follows: TGTGCCAGCAGTTACTTCGGGGCGGTTTCCTACGAGCAGTACTTC. The V gene is TRBV6-2 or TRBV6-3, the J gene TRBJ2-7; perhaps D is TRBD1 or TRBD2 (5 bases each). Trimming removed 1 base from V and 1 base from J, with 11 bases in between. This CDR3 comprises 15 residues. CDR1 and CDR2 from the germline V gene are MNHEY and SVGEGT.

The genes are TRBV7-2 and TRBJ2-3, with TRBD2 matching over 9 bases. The CDR3 is made up of 18 amino acids. The germline gives CDR1 SGHTA, CDR2 FQGNSA. V was pared by 3 bases and J by 1 base, with 11 bases of the junction left unmatched. CDR3 sequence (DNA): TGTGCCAGCAGCTTTGATACTAGCGGGCCTCGGGGCACAGATACGCAGTATTTT. Residues: CASSFDTSGPRGTDTQYF. The full variable domain, completed using reference TRBV7-2 and TRBJ2-3, is GAGVSQSPSNKVTEKGKDVELRCDPISGHTALYWYRQSLGQGLEFLIYFQGNSAPDKSGLPSDRFSAERTGGSVSTLTIQRTQQEDSAVYLCASSFDTSGPRGTDTQYFGPGTRLTVL.

This clonotype was detected only a few times. The genes are TRBV6-2 or TRBV6-3 and TRBJ2-3; 8 bases map to TRBD2. This CDR3 has 16 residues. V trimming: 7 bases; J trimming: 0 bases; junction bases outside the gene matches: 9. The germline V gene has CDR1 MNHEY and CDR2 SVGEGT. The DNA of the CDR3 is TGTGCCAGCACCTCCAAAAGCGGGAGAAGCACAGATACGCAGTATTTT. Translating gives CASTSKSGRSTDTQYF.

This clonotype has only a few counts. The genes are TRBV19 and TRBJ2-1, with 9 bases aligning to TRBD2. V trimming: 5 bases; J trimming: 0 bases; junction bases outside the gene matches: 8. Germline loops: CDR1 LNHDA, CDR2 SQIVND (reference sequence). The CDR3 covers 17 residues. CDR3 DNA sequence: TGTGCCAGTAGTGTCCTTAGCGGGGGAGGCTCCTACAATGAGCAGTTCTTC. The encoded protein is CASSVLSGGGSYNEQFF.

The table lists this clonotype with a few counts. V gene TRBV7-7 combines with J gene TRBJ2-2, with TRBD2 as a possible D gene (7 bases). V lost 5 bases and J 6 bases, leaving 13 bases between the germline ends. The CDR3 has 14 residues. Germline CDR1 and CDR2: SSHAT and FNYEAQ (reference sequence). This CDR3 reads CASSVEGGAGELFF. Here the CDR3 DNA reads TGTGCCAGCAGCGTTGAAGGGGGGGCCGGGGAGCTGTTTTTT.

This clonotype was found a few times. V gene TRBV20-1 combines with J gene TRBJ2-7, with D maybe TRBD1 (6 bases). The germline gives CDR1 DFQATT, CDR2 SNEGSKA (reference sequence). V lost 1 base and J 1 base, leaving 14 bases between the germline ends. The CDR3 consists of 15 residues. CDR3 sequence (DNA): TGCAGTGCTAGAGCCCTCCCAGGGGAGTCCTACGAGCAGTACTTC. It encodes CSARALPGESYEQYF.

CDR3 sequence: CASSLEQGVRYTF. The CDR3 nucleotides read TGCGCCAGCAGCTTGGAGCAGGGCGTACGCTACACCTTC. The genes are TRBV5-1 and TRBJ1-2; D is perhaps TRBD1 (5 bases). Per the germline V gene, CDR1 is SGHRS and CDR2 is YFSETQ. The V end lost 0 bases, the J end lost 9 bases, and 12 bases lay between the germline ends. The CDR3 runs 13 residues.

This CDR3 is CASSFRTGGGNTEAFF. The DNA for the CDR3 is TGTGCCAGCAGTTTCCGGACAGGGGGCGGGAACACTGAAGCTTTCTTT. V and J are TRBV12-3 or TRBV12-4 and TRBJ1-1; TRBD1 matches at 11 bases. V lost 3 bases, J lost 1 base, and 4 bases stayed unmatched. There are 16 residues in the CDR3.

The chain carries TRBV5-1 and TRBJ2-5; TRBD2 is a possible D gene (5 bases). This CDR3 is built from 15 residues. Germline values: CDR1 SGHRS, CDR2 YFSETQ. Trimming cost V 4 bases and J 4 bases, with 17 bases left between them. CDR3 region: CASSHLAGLLETQYF. The CDR3 DNA reads TGCGCCAGCAGCCATTTGGCGGGCCTCCTAGAGACCCAGTACTTC.

This chain joins TRBV9 and TRBJ1-1; D unclear. Between the trimmed V and J ends, which lost 0 bases and 2 bases, there was a span of 8 bases. The CDR3 spans 14 residues. Germline-derived CDR1 and CDR2 are SGDLS and YYNGEE. DNA for the CDR3: TGTGCCAGCAGCGTAGCTCACGGAAACACTGAAGCTTTCTTT. Amino acids: CASSVAHGNTEAFF.

The sample holds a few counts of this clonotype. The V and J genes are TRBV19 and TRBJ1-5; 7 bases are shared with TRBD1. Germline values: CDR1 LNHDA, CDR2 SQIVND (reference sequence). The CDR3 extends over 15 amino acids. Trimming took 7 bases from V and 7 from J; bases not matched to a gene: 13. This CDR3 reads CASTYRQGMGQPQHF. The CDR3 region has the DNA TGTGCCAGTACCTATAGACAGGGTATGGGGCAGCCCCAGCATTTT.

The gene calls are TRBV25-1 and TRBJ1-3; 7 nucleotides line up with TRBD1. Germline V gene sequence: CDR1 MGHDK, CDR2 SYGVNS. The CDR3 totals 16 residues. Trimming at V came to 0 bases and at J to 4 bases, leaving 6 bases not matched to a gene. CDR3 nucleotide sequence: TGTGCCAGCAGTGAATATAGGGGGCAAACGGGAAACACCATATATTTT. Protein: CASSEYRGQTGNTIYF.

This clonotype was picked up a small number of times. The V call is TRBV20-1, the J call TRBJ1-2; 7 nucleotides agree with TRBD1. Germline CDR1 and CDR2: DFQATT and SNEGSKA (reference sequence). Trimming took 6 bases from V and 6 from J; bases not matched to a gene: 19. The CDR3 loop spans 16 amino acids. CDR3 sequence: CSASGGTGVVGDGYTF. The CDR3 DNA reads TGCAGTGCCTCGGGCGGTACAGGGGTTGTGGGGGATGGCTACACCTTC.

This clonotype was seen once. The chain is built from TRBV2 and TRBJ1-1; possible D gene TRBD1, 6 bases. The CDR3 loop spans 14 amino acids. V was shortened by 3 bases and J by 5 bases, with 13 bases between the two germline ends. CDR1 and CDR2 from the germline V gene are SNHLY and FYNNEI. CDR3 bases: TGTGCCAGCAGTGATGGGCGTAGGGGGACTGAAGCTTTCTTT. Translation gives CASSDGRRGTEAFF.

The V and J genes are TRBV12-3 or TRBV12-4 and TRBJ2-1; perhaps TRBD2 as D (6 bases). V was clipped by 6 bases and J by 3 bases, with 15 bases between them. The CDR3 contains 15 residues. CDR3 DNA: TGTGCCAGCAGCCAAGGAACGGGAGACTACAATGAGCAGTTCTTC. Encoded protein: CASSQGTGDYNEQFF.

This chain links TRBV7-2 with TRBJ2-5, with TRBD2 matching over 7 bases. Trimming at V came to 5 bases and at J to 7 bases, leaving 7 bases not matched to a gene. The CDR3 contains 13 residues. Germline-derived CDR1 and CDR2 are SGHTA and FQGNSA. CDR3 DNA sequence: TGTGCCAGCAGCGACGGACTAGACGGGACCCAGTACTTC. As protein: CASSDGLDGTQYF.

This clonotype has only a few counts. The chain is built from TRBV20-1 and TRBJ1-1; no firm D call. Germline assignment: CDR1 DFQATT and CDR2 SNEGSKA (reference sequence). V was trimmed by 2 bases and J by 1 base, leaving 11 bases between them. The length of the CDR3 is 14 residues. The CDR3: CSARPTRRNTEAFF. CDR3 nucleotide sequence: TGCAGTGCTAGACCAACGAGGAGGAACACTGAAGCTTTCTTT.

This clonotype has a handful of counts. The chain joins TRBV20-1 to TRBJ2-3; TRBD2 agrees at 7 bases. Germline V gene sequence: CDR1 DFQATT, CDR2 SNEGSKA (reference sequence). The CDR3 has 13 residues. The junction had 2 bases not matched to a gene; V was cut back by 5 bases and J by 0 bases. In nucleotides, the CDR3 is TGCAGTGCTGGCGGGGGTAGCACAGATACGCAGTATTTT. It encodes CSAGGGSTDTQYF.

This clonotype was recorded a few times. The chain combines TRBV5-1 with TRBJ1-1; weak D call: TRBD1 (6 bases). The CDR3 has 15 amino acids. Trimming took 4 bases from V and 8 from J, leaving 21 bases between them. Germline CDR1 and CDR2: SGHRS and YFSETQ. CDR3 DNA: TGCGCCAGCAGCGGGGGGCCCGCCGGGCTTGAGGAAGCTTTCTTT. It specifies CASSGGPAGLEEAFF.

The CDR3 loop is CSVEDQGLGAYTF. The DNA of the CDR3 is TGCAGCGTTGAAGATCAAGGGCTTGGAGCCTACACCTTC. The J gene is TRBJ1-2, the V gene TRBV29-1; D unresolved. The CDR3 covers 13 residues. V was clipped by 0 bases and J by 10 bases, with 15 bases between them. Per germline, CDR1 SQVTM and CDR2 ANQGSEA.

This chain uses TRBV24-1 with TRBJ1-2, with 11 bases aligning to TRBD1. The length of the CDR3 is 14 residues. CDR1 and CDR2 (germline): KGHDR, SFDVKD. The V and J ends lost 5 bases and 7 bases, in that order; junction bases with no gene match: 5. CDR3: CATSAQGQGGGYTF. CDR3 coding DNA: TGTGCCACCAGTGCCCAGGGACAGGGGGGTGGCTACACCTTC.